This TCR beta chain was retrieved from a study of T cell responses to AZD1222 COVID-19 vaccine. Unmatched junction bases numbered 10, after V lost 6 bases and J lost 3 bases. Per germline, CDR1 SNHLY and CDR2 FYNNEI. The CDR3 runs 15 residues. Profiled with immunoSEQ multiplex PCR; TCRdb holds only in-frame clones, not every one. The repertoire holds under 150,000 clones, with 75% to 85% as singletons. This clone turned up a few times. The TCR comes from an adult in good health. The specimen was peripheral blood, collected on day 0 of MenACWY control vaccination. The chain couples TRBV2 to TRBJ2-5; TRBD1 aligns across 7 bases. The CDR3, as DNA: TGTGCCAGCAGGGAACAGGGGAATCGCAAAGAGACCCAGTACTTC. Translating gives CASREQGNRKETQYF.